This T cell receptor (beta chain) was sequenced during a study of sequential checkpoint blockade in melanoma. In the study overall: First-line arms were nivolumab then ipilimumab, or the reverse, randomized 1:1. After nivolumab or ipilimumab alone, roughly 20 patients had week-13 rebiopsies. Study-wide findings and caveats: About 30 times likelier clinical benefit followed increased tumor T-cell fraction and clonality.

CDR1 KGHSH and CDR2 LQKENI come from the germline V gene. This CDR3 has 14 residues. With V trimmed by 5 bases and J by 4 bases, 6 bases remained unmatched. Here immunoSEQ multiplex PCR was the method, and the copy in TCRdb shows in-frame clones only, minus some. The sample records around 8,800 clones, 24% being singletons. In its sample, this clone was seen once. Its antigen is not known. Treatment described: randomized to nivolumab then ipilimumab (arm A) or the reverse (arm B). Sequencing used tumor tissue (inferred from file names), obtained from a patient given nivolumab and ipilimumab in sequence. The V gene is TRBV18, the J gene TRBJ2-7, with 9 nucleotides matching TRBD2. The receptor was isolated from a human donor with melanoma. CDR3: CASSLAGEGYEQYF. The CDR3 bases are TGTGCCAGCTCATTAGCGGGAGAAGGGTACGAGCAGTACTTC. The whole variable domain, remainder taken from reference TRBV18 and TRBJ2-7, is NAGVMQNPRHLVRRRGQEARLRCSPMKGHSHVYWYRQLPEEGLKFMVYLQKENIIDESGMPKERFSAEFPKEGPSILRIQQVVRGDSAAYFCASSLAGEGYEQYFGPGTRLTVT.